These 4 T cell receptor beta chains were all obtained from the same sample, sequenced in a study of human T cells and chemical hapten exposure. Library preparation tagged each individual cDNA molecule with a unique molecular identifier. One entry per CDR3 protein results from TCRdb running MiXCR on the reads. The sample holds around 120,000 distinct CDR3 sequences, 8.5% to 9% seen once. Unfractionated whole blood was the source from which total RNA was extracted. Input material: whole blood. Source of these receptors: a human donor in good health. Some clones in this sample may be carry-over from other donors' samples.

This clonotype was seen ten or more times. The gene calls are TRBV20-1 and TRBJ2-1, with TRBD2 matching 14 bases. The CDR3 sequence is 17 residues long. The junction had 5 bases not matched to a gene; V was cut back by 3 bases and J by 1 base. Germline assignment: CDR1 DFQATT and CDR2 SNEGSKA (reference sequence). CDR3 protein: CSARGLAGVLSYNEQFF. CDR3 nucleotide sequence: TGCAGTGCTAGGGGACTAGCGGGAGTGTTGTCCTACAATGAGCAGTTCTTC.

The chain joins TRBV5-1 to TRBJ2-1; 7 positions agree with TRBD1. Germline loops: CDR1 SGHRS, CDR2 YFSETQ. V shed 0 bases, J shed 3 bases, and the junction held 3 bases outside the gene matches. The CDR3 has 15 amino acids. CDR3 coding DNA: TGCGCCAGCAGCTTGGAGACAGGGTTCTACAATGAGCAGTTCTTC. Protein product: CASSLETGFYNEQFF.

This clonotype came up a few times. The CDR3 DNA reads TGCGCCAGCAGCTTGCGAGACGGGAGCTCCTACAATGAGCAGTTCTTC. This encodes CASSLRDGSSYNEQFF. The J gene is TRBJ2-1, the V gene TRBV5-1, with a tentative D call TRBD2 (6 bases). The V end was cut by 1 base, the J end by 0 bases, with 11 bases between. Germline CDR1 reads SGHRS; CDR2 reads YFSETQ. This CDR3 has 16 amino acids.

In its sample, this clonotype was seen many times. The rearrangement uses TRBV9 and TRBJ1-1, with D uncertain. Germline CDR1 SGDLS, CDR2 YYNGEE. V was pared by 4 bases and J by 0 bases, with 13 bases between. This CDR3 is built from 15 residues. This chain's CDR3 is CASSPVMDVNTEAFF. The CDR3 DNA sequence: TGTGCCAGCAGCCCGGTGATGGATGTGAACACTGAAGCTTTCTTT.